The clone carrying this TCR beta chain occurred once. What it recognizes is unknown. This sample was included in a study of OX40 agonist ivuxolimab in advanced cancers. Sequenced by immunoSEQ multiplex PCR; TCRdb stores in-frame clones only, minus some. There are tens of thousands of clones in the sample; over 75% occur only once, and roughly 18% lies in the top ten. General observations from the study: Clonal expansion was among the lowest in partial responders at 0.1-3.0 mg/kg, especially CD8+.

Trimming took off 2 bases at V and 0 bases at J, with 9 bases between the two ends. This CDR3 has 16 residues. Germline V gene data show CDR1 as SGDLS and CDR2 as YYNGEE. The receptor was isolated from an adult with an advanced solid tumor such as melanoma, head and neck, liver or kidney cancer. This chain joins TRBV9 and TRBJ1-6; D unclear. The sequenced sample was CD4+ or CD8+ T cells sorted from blood, obtained in a trial of the OX40 agonist ivuxolimab. The CDR3 nucleotides are TGTGCCAGCAGCGTGACGGAGAGCTCCTATAATTCACCCCTCCACTTT. This encodes CASSVTESSYNSPLHF.